This TCR beta chain appears in the sequencing data of a study of cytomegalovirus exposure and HLA in healthy donors. CDR1 is MNHEY and CDR2 is SMNVEV in the germline V gene (reference sequence). V was cut by 9 bases and J by 7 bases, with 7 bases left in between. This CDR3 region has 10 residues. Generated by immunoSEQ multiplex PCR, the TCRdb table keeps only in-frame clones and is missing some. The table records fewer than 150,000 clones, 70% to 90% of them present only once. Notes on the study in general: First-cohort TCR clusters were later found to tend to co-occur in the 120 or so validation repertoires. The listing of roughly 160 TCR beta chains classed them as cytomegalovirus-associated.

Remarks on this clone: Its antigen is not known.

The receptor was derived from a man younger than 30 in good health and CMV-seronegative. The rearrangement uses TRBV27 and TRBJ2-1; D call uncertain. Input material: PBMCs. The CDR3 bases are TGTGCCAGAGCAGGAAATGAGCAGTTCTTC. This sequence encodes CARAGNEQFF.